These T cell receptor beta chains were read from a single sample in a study of blood T cell repertoires in COVID-19. Only in-frame clones appear in the TCRdb table, and some are missing; sequencing was by immunoSEQ multiplex PCR. Counted here are fewer than 50,000 clones, 83% occurring once; the ten biggest clones make up over 10%. The sample comprised peripheral blood. The receptors originated from a human donor in a cohort sampled during active COVID-19. The CDR3 runs from the conserved cysteine through the conserved F or W. A D gene is named only where the DNA matches it firmly. Only part of the rows carry a size: once, few, many, or a class if the clone is expanded.

>once|TRBJ2-7|TRBD2|TRBV7-9
TGTGCCAGCAGTTTAGCGGGGGCTTACGAGCAGTACTTC
CASSLAGAYEQYF
>many|TRBJ2-7|TRBD1|TRBV4-1
TGCGCCAGCAGCCCCCAGGGGGTATGGGAGCAGTACTTC
CASSPQGVWEQYF
>.|TRBJ1-2|.|TRBV6-1
TGTGCCAGCAGTGAAGCGCCAGAAAACTATGGCTACACCTTC
CASSEAPENYGYTF
>.|TRBJ1-6|.|TRBV5-1
TGCGCCAGCAGGGGACATAATAATTCACCCCTCCACTTT
CASRGHNNSPLHF
>.|TRBJ2-1|TRBD2|TRBV24-1
TGTGCCACCAGGGCATCGCTGGGACTAGCGGGGGAGAATGAGCAGTTCTTC
CATRASLGLAGENEQFF
>.|TRBJ2-7|TRBD1|TRBV6-6
TGTGCCAGCAGCTCCCTCACAGGGGTCGAGCAGTACTTC
CASSSLTGVEQYF
>.|TRBJ1-1|.|TRBV11-1
TGTGCCAGCAGCCCCGCCCCGGGATACACTGAAGCTTTCTTT
CASSPAPGYTEAFF
>.|TRBJ2-7|TRBD1|TRBV14
TGTGCCAGCAGCCTGTCGGGACAGGCTCCATACGAGCAGTACTTC
CASSLSGQAPYEQYF
>.|TRBJ1-1|.|TRBV6-2/TRBV6-3
TGTGCCAGCAGTTGGGGGGGGAACACTGAAGCTTTCTTT
CASSWGGNTEAFF
>.|TRBJ2-7|TRBD1|TRBV6-2/TRBV6-3
TGTGCCAGCAGTTACTCTAGGGGGCTCCCCAACTACGAGCAGTACTTC
CASSYSRGLPNYEQYF
>.|TRBJ1-2|.|TRBV10-3
TGTGCCATCAGTGAGTCAAGGGAGTATGGCTACACCTTC
CAISESREYGYTF
>.|TRBJ1-5|.|TRBV7-6
TGTGCCAGCAGCCCAGAGATAGGGGTTAATCAGCCCCAGCATTTT
CASSPEIGVNQPQHF
>.|TRBJ2-7|.|TRBV7-2
TGTGCCAGCAGCTTGACAGGCCGGTACGAGCAGTACTTC
CASSLTGRYEQYF
>.|TRBJ2-1|TRBD2|TRBV2
TGTGCCAGCACCGAGGGTAGCGGGGGGGCCAGGAATGAGCAGTTCTTC
CASTEGSGGARNEQFF
>.|TRBJ2-1|TRBD2|TRBV10-1
TGCGCCAGCAGTGAGCAGGGACTAGCGGCTAGAAATGAGCAGTTCTTC
CASSEQGLAARNEQFF
>once|TRBJ2-7|.|TRBV4-3
TGCGCCAGCAGCCAAGAGGGGGCGAGACCTTACGAGCAGTACTTC
CASSQEGARPYEQYF
>.|TRBJ2-7|.|TRBV3-1/TRBV3-2
TGTGCCAGCAGCCAAGACGGGGGACTTCCCTACGAGCAGTACTTC
CASSQDGGLPYEQYF
>.|TRBJ2-1|.|TRBV10-3
TGTGCCATCAGTGTAACAGGTAGCTCCTACAATGAGCAGTTCTTC
CAISVTGSSYNEQFF
>few|TRBJ1-1|.|TRBV5-1
TGCGCCAGCAGCTTGGCCAGGAACACTGAAGCTTTCTTT
CASSLARNTEAFF
>.|TRBJ1-3|.|TRBV6-5
TGTGCCAGCAGTTACAGGAGACTCTCTGGAAACACCATATATTTT
CASSYRRLSGNTIYF
>.|TRBJ1-2|.|TRBV15
TGTGCCACCAGCAGAGCAACCAGTACCATCTATGGCTACACCTTC
CATSRATSTIYGYTF
>.|TRBJ1-3|.|TRBV6-6
TGTGCCAGCAGCCTCGGGGGGAGCTCTGGAAACACCATATATTTT
CASSLGGSSGNTIYF
>.|TRBJ1-2|.|TRBV7-2
TGTGCCAGCAGCTTAAGAGCTCGGGAGGGCTACACCTTC
CASSLRAREGYTF
>.|TRBJ1-1|.|TRBV19
TGTGCCAGTAGTATAGTAGTTAACACTGAAGCTTTCTTT
CASSIVVNTEAFF
>.|TRBJ1-6|TRBD1|TRBV9
TGTGCCAGCAGCAAAGGGACAGTTAATTCACCCCTCCACTTT
CASSKGTVNSPLHF
>few|TRBJ1-1|.|TRBV18
TGTGCCAGCTCCGAGAGAGAAGCGACGGGGTACACTGAAGCTTTCTTT
CASSEREATGYTEAFF
>.|TRBJ1-2|.|TRBV10-3
TGTGCCATCACCCCCCGGGCCGAGGGAGGCTACACCTTC
CAITPRAEGGYTF
>.|TRBJ1-5|.|TRBV5-8
TGTGCCAGCAGCCTAGCCGGGACTACTGGGGAGCCCCAGCATTTT
CASSLAGTTGEPQHF
>.|TRBJ2-2|TRBD1|TRBV30
TGTGCCTGGACGGACAGGGGAGACACCGGGGAGCTGTTTTTT
CAWTDRGDTGELFF
>.|TRBJ1-6|.|TRBV4-3
TGCGCCAGCAGCCAAGAGGCAGGGCCGAGAAAATATAATTCACCCCTCCACTTT
CASSQEAGPRKYNSPLHF
>.|TRBJ1-1|.|TRBV4-3
TGCGCCAGCAGCCAAGGGGGCAGCCCTGAAGCTTTCTTT
CASSQGGSPEAFF
>.|TRBJ1-1|.|TRBV4-1
TGCGCCAGCAGCCAAGAGGTCAGGGCAAAAGCTTTCTTT
CASSQEVRAKAFF
>.|TRBJ1-1|TRBD1|TRBV19
TGTGCCAGTAGTAGGCCGGGACAGGCTAACACTGAAGCTTTCTTT
CASSRPGQANTEAFF
>.|TRBJ2-2|.|TRBV11-3
TGTGCCAGCAGCTTAGTACGGGGAACCGGGGAGCTGTTTTTT
CASSLVRGTGELFF
>.|TRBJ1-1|.|TRBV28
TGTGCCAGCAGTTTAACCACTCAGAACACTGAAGCTTTCTTT
CASSLTTQNTEAFF
>.|TRBJ1-4|.|TRBV7-9
TGTGCCAGCAGCTTAGGGGACTCAACTAATGAAAAACTGTTTTTT
CASSLGDSTNEKLFF
>.|TRBJ2-1|.|TRBV6-1
TGTGCCAGCAGCGAAGGGTGGCAGGGATATTCCAACAATGAGCAGTTCTTC
CASSEGWQGYSNNEQFF
>.|TRBJ2-2|.|TRBV5-6
TGTGCCAGCAGCTTAAGGGGAGGCTACACCGGGGAGCTGTTTTTT
CASSLRGGYTGELFF
>.|TRBJ1-1|.|TRBV4-3
TGCGCCAGCAGCCAAACCGGGGGGAACACTGAAGCTTTCTTT
CASSQTGGNTEAFF
>once|TRBJ1-2|TRBD1|TRBV19
TGTGCCAGTAGTATACCGGGACAGGGGGTAGGCTATGGCTACACCTTC
CASSIPGQGVGYGYTF
>.|TRBJ1-5|TRBD1|TRBV6-6
TGTGCCAGCAGTTATTCCGGGACAGGGGGACAGCCCCAGCATTTT
CASSYSGTGGQPQHF
>.|TRBJ1-2|TRBD1|TRBV5-1
TGCGCCAGCAGCTCCGGGACAGAGTATGGCTACACCTTC
CASSSGTEYGYTF
>.|TRBJ1-2|.|TRBV28
TGTGCCAGCTTACGCGAGGCCTATGGCTACACCTTC
CASLREAYGYTF
>.|TRBJ1-1|.|TRBV28
TGTGCCAGCAGAGTACAGGGAGTGACTGAAGCTTTCTTT
CASRVQGVTEAFF
>.|TRBJ1-2|.|TRBV19
TGTGCCAGTAGTACAATACAGGGTAGCTACACCTTC
CASSTIQGSYTF
>.|TRBJ2-7|.|TRBV7-2
TGTGCCAGCAGACGAGATGCGGAGAGCTCCTACGAGCAGTACTTC
CASRRDAESSYEQYF
>.|TRBJ1-1|TRBD1|TRBV19
TGTGCCAGTAGCCTATATAGAGGGGGCCCTGAAGCTTTCTTT
CASSLYRGGPEAFF
>.|TRBJ1-2|.|TRBV2
TGTGCCAGCAGTGAAGCGCTGGGGGCAAACTATGGCTACACCTTC
CASSEALGANYGYTF
>.|TRBJ1-1|.|TRBV7-9
TGTGCCAGCAGCTTAGAAGGAGGCACTGAAGCTTTCTTT
CASSLEGGTEAFF
>.|TRBJ1-2|.|TRBV11-2
TGTGCCAGCAGCCTGCCGGGCTATGGCTACACCTTC
CASSLPGYGYTF
>.|TRBJ1-2|TRBD1|TRBV27
TGTGCCAGCAGTGATGAACCCAACAGGGGCGGCTACACCTTC
CASSDEPNRGGYTF
>.|TRBJ1-3|.|TRBV5-1
TGCGCCAGCAGCGCGGCAGGGCAAGCTGGAAACACCATATATTTT
CASSAAGQAGNTIYF
>.|TRBJ1-2|TRBD1|TRBV7-3
TGTGCCAGCAGCCTCCCCCGGGGGGGGACAGCAGTGCGCTATGGCTACACCTTC
CASSLPRGGTAVRYGYTF
>.|TRBJ1-4|.|TRBV6-1
TGTGCCAGCAGTGAAGGAGGGTCAGAAAAACTGTTTTTT
CASSEGGSEKLFF
>few|TRBJ1-2|.|TRBV5-1
TGCGCCAGCAGCTTCGATGGAGGTGGCTACACCTTC
CASSFDGGGYTF
>.|TRBJ1-1|.|TRBV15
TGTGCCACCAGCCGCGGGGTGAACACTGAAGCTTTCTTT
CATSRGVNTEAFF
>.|TRBJ1-5|TRBD1|TRBV5-1
TGCGCCAGCAGCGAAGGGACAGGGGCAGATTATAGCAATCAGCCCCAGCATTTT
CASSEGTGADYSNQPQHF
>.|TRBJ1-1|.|TRBV5-6
TGTGCCAGCAGCTTGCGCAGGGTGTTACGTCGCACTGAAGCTTTCTTT
CASSLRRVLRRTEAFF